This entry is about one T cell receptor beta chain. MiXCR, run by TCRdb on the 5' RACE reads, gives a single entry per CDR3 protein. The sample carries about 610,000 distinct CDR3 sequences, around a sixth recorded once. Germline CDR1 reads SGHRS; CDR2 reads YFSETQ. The CDR3 runs to 17 residues. V lost 0 bases, J lost 0 bases, and 16 bases lay in between. The record originates from a study of T-cell memory formation after mild COVID-19. This chain joins TRBV5-1 and TRBJ2-7; perhaps TRBD1 as D (7 bases). This TCR was recovered from an adult woman who had mild COVID-19 (a few samples of this study predate the infection). Cell type and time point are not known. The sequencing input was PBMCs or a T cell subset sorted from them (not recorded which). Here the CDR3 DNA reads TGCGCCAGCAGCTTGGCAGGCGGGACAGTCTCCTCCTACGAGCAGTACTTC. As protein: CASSLAGGTVSSYEQYF.